This passage covers 5 T cell receptor beta chains from one sample sequenced in a study of early T cells in non-severe SARS-CoV-2 infection. TCRdb processed the 5' RACE reads anew with MiXCR; each CDR3 protein has one entry. There are approximately 52,000 distinct CDR3 sequences in the sample; 6.5% to 9% occur only once, and around a tenth lies in the top ten. Material for sequencing was whole blood. The receptors here all came from an adult who was a healthcare worker with PCR-confirmed SARS-CoV-2 infection or an uninfected control (not recorded which).

This clonotype was recorded at least ten times. This chain connects TRBV13 to TRBJ1-1; TRBD1 is a possible D gene (5 bases). Germline V gives CDR1 PRHDT, CDR2 FYEKMQ (reference sequence). This CDR3 has 15 residues. Trimming stripped 4 bases from V and 5 bases from J, with 17 bases between. CDR3 DNA: TGTGCCAGCAGCTCGATGACAGTTTTGGAAACTGAAGCTTTCTTT. Translating gives CASSSMTVLETEAFF.

This clonotype has a count of ten or more. The chain is built from TRBV19 and TRBJ1-2; possible D gene TRBD1, 6 bases. Germline CDR1 reads LNHDA; CDR2 reads SQIVND (reference sequence). The V gene lost 3 bases and the J gene lost 4 bases, with 12 bases spanning the gap. The CDR3 is 14 amino acids. The CDR3 here is CASSITGFAYGYTF. The CDR3 region has the DNA TGTGCCAGTAGTATCACAGGGTTCGCCTATGGCTACACCTTC.

This clonotype was seen repeatedly, ten times or more. The CDR3 nucleotides read TGTGCCTGGAGTGTAGCACAGGGGCTGGGAAACACTGAAGCTTTCTTT. It encodes CAWSVAQGLGNTEAFF. The gene calls are TRBV30 and TRBJ1-1, with 7 positions matching TRBD1. Germline trimming cut 0 bases from V and 2 bases from J; bases unmatched to any gene: 9. This CDR3 contains 16 residues. Germline CDR1 is GTSNPN and CDR2 is SVGIG (reference sequence).

The DNA for the CDR3 is TGTGCCAGCAGCGAGGGGCTAGCGGCCTCCTACGAGCAGTACTTC. It codes for CASSEGLAASYEQYF. The V gene is TRBV6-1, the J gene TRBJ2-7, with 7 bases that match TRBD2. This CDR3 comprises 15 residues. The V gene's germline CDR1 is MNHNS and CDR2 SASEGT. V shed 6 bases, J shed 0 bases, and the junction held 8 bases outside the gene matches.

The J gene is TRBJ2-7, the V gene TRBV25-1; no definite D call. The CDR3 runs 14 residues. The germline V gene encodes CDR1 MGHDK and CDR2 SYGVNS. V shed 8 bases and J shed 2 bases, with 16 bases lying between them. CDR3 sequence: CASSPPGATYEQYF. The CDR3 DNA is TGTGCCAGCTCCCCTCCAGGCGCAACCTACGAGCAGTACTTC.